These 30 T cell receptor beta chains were all obtained from the same sample, sequenced in a study of neurological immune-mediated disorders. TCRdb re-analysed the 5' RACE reads in MiXCR, keeping a single row per CDR3 protein. The sample has around 64,000 distinct CDR3 sequences, about 3% seen once. Source material: PBMCs. These receptors were obtained from a woman aged 45-60 years with multiple sclerosis.

This clonotype was found many times. V is TRBV29-1 and J is TRBJ1-1, with a tentative D call TRBD1 (5 bases). The CDR3 has 13 residues. V was shortened by 7 bases and J by 0 bases, with 12 bases between the two germline ends. Germline CDR1 is SQVTM and CDR2 is ANQGSEA. CDR3 nucleotides: TGCAGCGACCAGGGTCCCATGAACACTGAAGCTTTCTTT. Translating it yields CSDQGPMNTEAFF.

This clonotype was recorded at least ten times. The rearrangement joins TRBV19 to TRBJ1-5, with unresolved D. The germline V gene encodes CDR1 LNHDA and CDR2 SQIVND (reference sequence). V was pared by 7 bases and J by 2 bases, with 21 bases between. CDR3 length: 17 amino acids. In DNA form, the CDR3 reads TGTGCCAGTACCCCCGTTAGGCCCCCCCGCGGCAATCAGCCCCAGCATTTT. Translated, it gives CASTPVRPPRGNQPQHF.

The sample holds many counts of this clonotype. The chain recombines TRBV7-2 with TRBJ2-7; no clear D gene. Germline-derived CDR1 and CDR2 are SGHTA and FQGNSA. The CDR3 runs to 12 residues. The ends were cut back, 5 bases at V and 3 bases at J, with 8 bases in the middle. CDR3 sequence: CASSLTNYEQYF. The DNA for the CDR3 is TGTGCCAGCAGCCTAACTAACTACGAGCAGTACTTC.

This clonotype was detected many times. The CDR3 sequence: CASSQLAGPRGETQYF. For the CDR3, the DNA is TGCGCCAGCAGCCAACTAGCGGGACCTCGGGGCGAGACCCAGTACTTC. The genes are TRBV4-1 and TRBJ2-5; TRBD2 agrees at 9 bases. Germline V gene data show CDR1 as MGHRA and CDR2 as YSYEKL. The CDR3 is made up of 16 amino acids. J lost 5 bases, V lost 2 bases, and 9 bases had no gene match.

The sample holds many counts of this clonotype. This chain links TRBV4-2 with TRBJ2-5; a weak D match, TRBD2 (5 bases). The CDR3 totals 14 residues. Germline CDR1 LGHNA, CDR2 YNFKEQ. The V gene lost 4 bases and the J gene lost 1 base, with 10 bases spanning the gap. CDR3 DNA sequence: TGTGCCAGCAGCCGGCGGGCCGTCCAAGAGACCCAGTACTTC. Translated, it gives CASSRRAVQETQYF.

A word on this clonotype: The conserved closing phenylalanine or tryptophan is absent in this CDR3, likely reflecting a read error. The rearrangement uses TRBV6-2 or TRBV6-3 and TRBJ2-7; a possible D gene is TRBD2 (6 bases). V was shortened by 6 bases and J by 6 bases, with 15 bases between the two germline ends. The CDR3 extends over 13 amino acids. Germline CDR1 is MNHEY and CDR2 is SVGEGT. The CDR3 coding sequence is TGTGCCAGCAGACGGGACTCCCCCTTCGAGCAGTACAAC. It encodes CASRRDSPFEQYN.

This clonotype was detected ten times or more. The V gene is TRBV27, the J gene TRBJ1-5, with 7 bases identical to TRBD1. V was pared by 5 bases and J by 2 bases, with 6 bases of the junction left unmatched. This CDR3 comprises 15 residues. The V gene's germline CDR1 is MNHEY and CDR2 SMNVEV (reference sequence). CDR3 sequence: CASSTDRAGNQPQHF. CDR3 nucleotides: TGTGCCAGCAGTACTGACAGGGCGGGCAATCAGCCCCAGCATTTT.

In its sample, this clonotype was seen many times. CDR3 region: CASSSPPPYEQFF. The CDR3 region has the DNA TGTGCCAGCAGCAGTCCCCCCCCTTATGAGCAGTTCTTC. V and J are TRBV6-2 or TRBV6-3 and TRBJ2-1; D gene ambiguous. V was cut by 6 bases and J by 8 bases, with 14 bases left in between. The germline CDR1 and CDR2 sequences are MNHEY and SVGEGT. CDR3 length: 13 amino acids.

This clonotype was observed at least ten times. The chain uses TRBV19 and TRBJ2-2, with D perhaps matching TRBD1 (5 bases). Trimming shortened V by 3 bases and J by 9 bases, and 17 bases separated the two germline ends. CDR1 LNHDA and CDR2 SQIVND come from the germline V gene (reference sequence). The CDR3 runs to 15 residues. Here the CDR3 reads CASSMDPGSTRELFF. DNA of the CDR3: TGTGCCAGTAGTATGGATCCAGGGTCGACCCGGGAGCTGTTTTTT.

The table lists this clonotype with a few counts. This sequence joins TRBV6-2 or TRBV6-3 and TRBJ2-3; 9 bases line up with TRBD2. The junction had 6 bases not matched to a gene; V was cut back by 9 bases and J by 2 bases. The CDR3 extends over 14 amino acids. Germline V gives CDR1 MNHEY, CDR2 SVGEGT. This CDR3 is CASTTSGPTDTQYF. CDR3 DNA sequence: TGTGCCAGTACGACTAGCGGTCCCACAGATACGCAGTATTTT.

In its sample, this clonotype was seen many times. This chain connects TRBV20-1 to TRBJ2-5; the match to TRBD1 covers 8 bases. V trimming: 6 bases; J trimming: 5 bases; junction bases outside the gene matches: 14. Germline CDR1 is DFQATT and CDR2 is SNEGSKA (reference sequence). This CDR3 region has 15 residues. CDR3 coding DNA: TGCAGTGCACCCGGGACAGGTCCATCGGGGGAGACCCAGTACTTC. This sequence encodes CSAPGTGPSGETQYF.

Ten or more counts support this clonotype. The chain recombines TRBV14 with TRBJ1-4; D is perhaps TRBD1 (6 bases). The CDR3 covers 16 residues. The ends were cut back, 5 bases at V and 5 bases at J, with 18 bases in the middle. Per the germline V gene, CDR1 is SGHDN and CDR2 is FVKESK. CDR3 DNA: TGTGCCAGCAGCGAAACAGGGAGAGGCACCAATGAAAAACTGTTTTTT. This sequence encodes CASSETGRGTNEKLFF.

This clonotype was recorded many times. The chain combines TRBV20-1 with TRBJ2-7, with TRBD1 matching over 8 bases. Trimming cost V 6 bases and J 4 bases; bases outside gene matches: 11. CDR3 length equals 14 residues. The V gene's germline CDR1 is DFQATT and CDR2 SNEGSKA (reference sequence). CDR3: CSATDPQGGYEQYF. DNA of the CDR3: TGCAGTGCCACTGATCCACAGGGGGGATACGAGCAGTACTTC.

The table lists this clonotype with many counts. The V call is TRBV18, the J call TRBJ1-5; D gene ambiguous. The CDR3 has 14 amino acids. The germline V gene has CDR1 KGHSH and CDR2 LQKENI. With 1 base removed from V and 7 bases from J, the gap between germline ends came to 11 bases. DNA of the CDR3: TGTGCCAGCTCACCACTCCGGGGTAAGCAGCCCCAGCATTTT. Amino acids: CASSPLRGKQPQHF.

This clonotype was counted at least ten times. The rearrangement joins TRBV20-1 to TRBJ2-7; D may match TRBD1 or TRBD2 (5 bases each). This CDR3 region has 15 residues. Trimming shortened V by 4 bases and J by 3 bases, and 19 bases separated the two germline ends. Germline CDR1 DFQATT, CDR2 SNEGSKA (reference sequence). CDR3 amino acids: CSAKLGGHDLYEQYF. CDR3 coding DNA: TGCAGTGCTAAACTTGGAGGACATGACCTCTACGAGCAGTACTTC.

This clonotype was found many times. V is TRBV2 and J is TRBJ2-7; D gene ambiguous. Germline V gene lookup returns CDR1 SNHLY and CDR2 FYNNEI. The CDR3 totals 14 residues. Trimming removed 6 bases from V and 5 bases from J, with 17 bases in between. The CDR3 is CASRIRAVPNEQYF. The CDR3 DNA follows: TGTGCCAGCAGGATCCGGGCCGTCCCTAACGAGCAGTACTTC.

This clonotype was counted ten times or more. The chain carries TRBV5-1 and TRBJ1-1; D is ambiguous. The germline V and J ends were trimmed by 0 bases and 4 bases, with 13 bases remaining between them. The CDR3 is 15 amino acids. Germline-derived CDR1 and CDR2 are SGHRS and YFSETQ. CDR3 sequence (DNA): TGCGCCAGCAGCTTGGGCCGCGGCAGTTCCACTGAAGCTTTCTTT. The encoded protein is CASSLGRGSSTEAFF.

The table lists this clonotype with many counts. The chain combines TRBV20-1 with TRBJ1-2; D remains unclear. The germline V and J ends were trimmed by 4 bases and 7 bases, with 16 bases remaining between them. The CDR3 runs to 13 residues. Looked up from germline, CDR1 is DFQATT and CDR2 is SNEGSKA (reference sequence). The CDR3 DNA reads TGCAGTGCTAAAGTGCAGGTCCGAGGTGGCTACACCTTC. Its translation is CSAKVQVRGGYTF.

This clonotype came up many times. DNA of the CDR3: TGTGCCAGCAGCACACGTAGCGGGAGTTACAATGAGCAGTTCTTC. Translated: CASSTRSGSYNEQFF. This sequence joins TRBV11-3 and TRBJ2-1, with 9 nucleotides matching TRBD2. Germline trimming cut 5 bases from V and 4 bases from J; bases unmatched to any gene: 6. The CDR3 sequence is 15 residues long. Germline lookup yields CDR1 SGHNT and CDR2 YENEEA. The complete variable domain, with remaining parts taken from reference TRBV11-3 and TRBJ2-1, reads EAGVVQSPRYKIIEKKQPVAFWCNPISGHNTLYWYLQNLGQGPELLIRYENEEAVDDSQLPKDRFSAERLKGVDSTLKIQPAELGDSAVYLCASSTRSGSYNEQFFGPGTRLTVL.

This clonotype was found many times. J is TRBJ2-3 and V is TRBV6-5; 10 bases map to TRBD2. The CDR3 totals 14 residues. Germline V lookup: CDR1 MNHEY, CDR2 SVGAGI. Unmatched junction bases numbered 5, after V lost 7 bases and J lost 4 bases. CDR3 sequence (DNA): TGTGCCAGCAATAGAGCGGGAGGGGCAGATACGCAGTATTTT. Translating gives CASNRAGGADTQYF.

This clonotype was detected many times. The chain carries TRBV4-1 and TRBJ2-2; D gene uncertain. This CDR3 spans 13 amino acids. CDR1 is MGHRA, CDR2 YSYEKL, per germline. The germline V and J ends were trimmed by 1 base and 6 bases, with 6 bases remaining between them. The CDR3 DNA sequence: TGCGCCAGCAGCCAAGGAGGTCCCGGGGAGCTGTTTTTT. Amino acids: CASSQGGPGELFF.

The table lists this clonotype with many counts. The chain couples TRBV2 to TRBJ2-3; D could derive from TRBD1 or TRBD2 (5 bases each). The germline V and J ends were trimmed by 2 bases and 3 bases, with 12 bases remaining between them. Germline CDR1 is SNHLY and CDR2 is FYNNEI. The CDR3 length is 15 residues. In DNA, the CDR3 is TGTGCCAGCAGTGAAAGGGACCTCGGGACAGATACGCAGTATTTT. As protein: CASSERDLGTDTQYF.

This clonotype was detected many times. V usage is TRBV3-1 and J usage is TRBJ2-2; D is unresolved. This CDR3 region has 14 residues. Trimming removed 3 bases from V and 3 bases from J, with 8 bases in between. In germline, CDR1 is LGHDT, CDR2 YNNKEL (reference sequence). The CDR3: CASSQIGHTGELFF. The CDR3 bases are TGTGCCAGCAGCCAGATAGGGCACACCGGGGAGCTGTTTTTT.

This clonotype was seen at least ten times. The J gene is TRBJ2-1, the V gene TRBV5-1; TRBD1 agrees at 7 bases. The CDR3 sequence is 15 residues long. Per the germline V gene, CDR1 is SGHRS and CDR2 is YFSETQ. The ends lost 4 bases at V and 3 bases at J; junction bases unmatched: 7. CDR3 DNA: TGCGCCAGCAGCCGGCAGGGGGACGGCTACAATGAGCAGTTCTTC. Encoded protein: CASSRQGDGYNEQFF.

This clonotype was counted at least ten times. This chain links TRBV3-1 with TRBJ2-3; 10 bases map to TRBD2. The germline V gene encodes CDR1 LGHDT and CDR2 YNNKEL (reference sequence). This CDR3 is 14 amino acids long. The V and J ends lost 5 bases and 3 bases, in that order; junction bases with no gene match: 2. The chain's CDR3 is CASSTTSGTDTQYF. CDR3 coding DNA: TGTGCCAGCAGCACGACTAGCGGGACAGATACGCAGTATTTT.

This clonotype has at least ten counts. The chain is built from TRBV29-1 and TRBJ1-2; D perhaps matches TRBD1 (6 bases). The length of the CDR3 is 14 residues. CDR1 and CDR2 (germline): SQVTM, ANQGSEA. V was pared by 2 bases and J by 3 bases, with 13 bases between. CDR3 sequence: CSVEPLDSDYGYTF. DNA for the CDR3: TGCAGCGTTGAACCACTGGACAGTGACTATGGCTACACCTTC.

This clonotype showed up many times. The chain has TRBV10-1 and TRBJ2-7; 14 bases match TRBD2. Trimming cost V 5 bases and J 10 bases; bases outside gene matches: 4. The CDR3 runs 13 residues. Germline V lookup: CDR1 WNHNN, CDR2 SYGVQD (reference sequence). As DNA, the CDR3 is TGCGCCAGCAGTCGACTAGCGGGAGGGCCCCAGTACTTC. Translated: CASSRLAGGPQYF.

The table lists this clonotype with many counts. The chain employs TRBV28 and TRBJ2-2; D possibly matches TRBD1 or TRBD2 (5 bases each). Germline-derived CDR1 and CDR2 are MDHEN and SYDVKM. The CDR3 runs to 13 residues. V was clipped by 6 bases and J by 5 bases, with 10 bases between them. The CDR3: CASRGWGTGELFF. Here the CDR3 DNA reads TGTGCCAGCAGAGGTTGGGGGACCGGGGAGCTGTTTTTT.

Ten or more counts support this clonotype. J is TRBJ2-1 and V is TRBV15; TRBD1 matches 9 bases. The CDR3 totals 19 residues. Germline V gene data show CDR1 as LNHNV and CDR2 as YYDKDF (reference sequence). V was pared by 0 bases and J by 1 base, with 10 bases of the junction left unmatched. The CDR3 here is CATSRDLVGQGPSYNEQFF. The CDR3 region has the DNA TGTGCCACCAGCAGAGATCTAGTCGGACAGGGGCCTTCCTACAATGAGCAGTTCTTC. The full variable domain, completed using reference TRBV15 and TRBJ2-1, is DAMVIQNPRYQVTQFGKPVTLSCSQTLNHNVMYWYQQKSSQAPKLLFHYYDKDFNNEADTPDNFQSRRPNTSFCFLDIRSPGLGDTAMYLCATSRDLVGQGPSYNEQFFGPGTRLTVL.

This clonotype has a count of ten or more. The chain combines TRBV29-1 with TRBJ1-3; a possible D gene is TRBD1 (6 bases). Germline loops: CDR1 SQVTM, CDR2 ANQGSEA. Trimming removed 7 bases at V and 2 bases at J, with 9 bases between. This CDR3 has 12 amino acids. CDR3 amino acids: CSAQGTGNTIYF. The CDR3 DNA reads TGCAGCGCCCAGGGGACTGGAAACACCATATATTTT.